A selection of T cell receptor beta chains follows, all from one sample in a study of CD8+CD57+ T cells in acquired aplastic anemia. TCRdb re-called the reads through MiXCR, storing one row per CDR3 protein. The data show hundreds of thousands of distinct CDR3 sequences, around 82% seen once. The sequenced sample was sorted CD4+, CD8+, or CD8+CD57+ T cells (not recorded which) from PBMCs. Receptors were obtained from a human donor with aplastic anemia. Each CDR3 is given with its conserved first and last residue. The order of the fields is J gene, D gene, clone size, V gene, CDR3 DNA, CDR3 protein. D genes are given only for firm matches. Only some rows state a clone size, as once, few, many or a class for expanded clones.

J gene: TRBJ1-2; D gene: NA; clone size: once; V gene: TRBV20-1; CDR3 DNA: TGCAGTGCTAGAGATAGGGGGAATGGCTACACCTTC; CDR3 protein: CSARDRGNGYTF
J gene: TRBJ2-3; D gene: TRBD2; clone size: NA; V gene: TRBV7-9; CDR3 DNA: TGTGCCAGCAGCGACGGGGGGGCGCGCGGCCAGACCTTT; CDR3 protein: CASSDGGARGQTF
J gene: TRBJ2-1; D gene: NA; clone size: NA; V gene: TRBV11-1; CDR3 DNA: TGTGCCAGCAGCGTAGCAGGGGGGAGCGATGAGCAGTTCTTC; CDR3 protein: CASSVAGGSDEQFF
J gene: TRBJ1-2; D gene: NA; clone size: once; V gene: TRBV9; CDR3 DNA: TGTGCCAGCAGCGGGGGACTAGCGTCTTCTACAGATACCACCTTC; CDR3 protein: CASSGGLASSTDTTF
J gene: TRBJ1-5; D gene: NA; clone size: NA; V gene: TRBV2; CDR3 DNA: TGTGCCAGCAGTGCGACTCCCAATCAGCCCCAGCATTTT; CDR3 protein: CASSATPNQPQHF
J gene: TRBJ2-2; D gene: TRBD1; clone size: NA; V gene: TRBV7-3; CDR3 DNA: TGTGCCAGCAGCGACCCTGACAGGGACCCGAGCGGCGGGGAGCTGTTTTTT; CDR3 protein: CASSDPDRDPSGGELFF
J gene: TRBJ2-3; D gene: NA; clone size: NA; V gene: TRBV20-1; CDR3 DNA: TGCAGTGCTGGAGGACAGCTTAGCACAGATACGCAGTATTTT; CDR3 protein: CSAGGQLSTDTQYF
J gene: TRBJ2-1; D gene: TRBD1; clone size: NA; V gene: TRBV7-6; CDR3 DNA: TGTGCCAGCAGCTCGCACAGGGGGCATTCACCCCTCCACCAGTTCTTC; CDR3 protein: CASSSHRGHSPLHQFF
J gene: TRBJ2-5; D gene: TRBD2; clone size: NA; V gene: TRBV7-9; CDR3 DNA: TGTGCCAGCAGCTTTGAAAGAAGCAGCGGGAGCGATGAGCAGTACTTC; CDR3 protein: CASSFERSSGSDEQYF
J gene: TRBJ2-3; D gene: NA; clone size: NA; V gene: TRBV7-9; CDR3 DNA: TGTGCCAGCAGCTTAGCACCCGGGGAGCAGACTTTTGGATTT; CDR3 protein: CASSLAPGEQTFGF
J gene: TRBJ2-1; D gene: NA; clone size: NA; V gene: TRBV7-9; CDR3 DNA: TGTGCCAGCAGCTCATCGGGTAGCTACGGGGCCAACGTCTTCTTC; CDR3 protein: CASSSSGSYGANVFF
J gene: TRBJ2-2; D gene: NA; clone size: NA; V gene: TRBV20-1; CDR3 DNA: TGCAGTGCTAGCGAGGACACCGGGGAGCTGTTTTTT; CDR3 protein: CSASEDTGELFF